A single sample gave rise to the 32 T cell receptor beta chains below, sequenced in a study of blood T cell repertoires in COVID-19. This table comes from immunoSEQ multiplex PCR, and its TCRdb copy is limited to in-frame clones, with some not included. The sample records about 130,000 clones, about 90% being singletons. Sequences were obtained from peripheral blood. The origin of the receptors is a woman aged 50 to 60 who had recovered from COVID-19.

This chain joins TRBV5-1 and TRBJ1-1; 8 bases align to TRBD1. The V and J ends lost 4 bases and 2 bases, in that order; junction bases with no gene match: 7. Germline V gene lookup returns CDR1 SGHRS and CDR2 YFSETQ. The CDR3 spans 15 residues. In DNA form, the CDR3 reads TGCGCCAGCAGCCCTAGGACAGGGTCAAACACTGAAGCTTTCTTT. Its translation: CASSPRTGSNTEAFF.

J is TRBJ2-1 and V is TRBV2, with D perhaps matching TRBD2 (7 bases). The CDR3 has 15 residues. From germline, CDR1 is SNHLY and CDR2 FYNNEI. Trimming took off 7 bases at V and 4 bases at J, with 17 bases between the two ends. For the CDR3, the DNA is TGTGCCAGCAATGGGGGGGGCGGAGCTTACAATGAGCAGTTCTTC. Protein product: CASNGGGGAYNEQFF.

The gene calls are TRBV28 and TRBJ2-4; D is unresolved. Looked up from germline, CDR1 is MDHEN and CDR2 is SYDVKM. The CDR3 spans 15 residues. V was shortened by 5 bases and J by 0 bases, with 11 bases between the two germline ends. CDR3 in amino acids: CASSTPVLAKNIQYF. The CDR3, as DNA: TGTGCCAGCAGTACGCCAGTCCTAGCCAAAAACATTCAGTACTTC.

This chain uses TRBV5-1 with TRBJ1-6; 9 bases align to TRBD1. Germline V lookup: CDR1 SGHRS, CDR2 YFSETQ. Trimming at V came to 1 base and at J to 8 bases, leaving 7 bases not matched to a gene. The CDR3 is made up of 16 amino acids. The CDR3 is CASSLRPGQGDSPLHF. DNA for the CDR3: TGCGCCAGCAGCTTGCGGCCGGGACAGGGAGATTCACCCCTCCACTTT. Combining the CDR3 with reference TRBV5-1 and TRBJ1-6 gives the whole variable domain KAGVTQTPRYLIKTRGQQVTLSCSPISGHRSVSWYQQTPGQGLQFLFEYFSETQRNKGNFPGRFSGRQFSNSRSEMNVSTLELGDSALYLCASSLRPGQGDSPLHFGNGTRLTVT.

The genes are TRBV14 and TRBJ2-1; D is perhaps TRBD2 (5 bases). Germline-derived CDR1 and CDR2 are SGHDN and FVKESK. This CDR3 is built from 18 residues. V lost 5 bases and J 4 bases, leaving 24 bases between the germline ends. This chain's CDR3 is CASSEQPSPRRWYNEQFF. The DNA for the CDR3 is TGTGCCAGCAGCGAACAACCTAGCCCGCGCCGTTGGTACAATGAGCAGTTCTTC.

The V gene is TRBV5-6, the J gene TRBJ2-1, with D possibly matching TRBD2 (6 bases). CDR3 length: 16 amino acids. Trimming took off 4 bases at V and 6 bases at J, with 20 bases between the two ends. Germline V gives CDR1 SGHDT, CDR2 YYEEEE. CDR3 residues: CASSTPYSVGGNEQFF. The CDR3 nucleotides are TGTGCCAGCAGCACGCCCTACAGCGTCGGGGGCAATGAGCAGTTCTTC. The entire variable domain, with the rest obtained from reference TRBV5-6 and TRBJ2-1, is as follows: DAGVTQSPTHLIKTRGQQVTLRCSPKSGHDTVSWYQQALGQGPQFIFQYYEEEERQRGNFPDRFSGHQFPNYSSELNVNALLLGDSALYLCASSTPYSVGGNEQFFGPGTRLTVL.

This clone was recorded a few times. CDR3 sequence: CASSGDRGWEKLFF. The CDR3 region has the DNA TGTGCCAGCAGTGGGGACAGGGGATGGGAAAAACTGTTTTTT. V gene TRBV2 combines with J gene TRBJ1-4; 10 positions agree with TRBD1. The CDR3 contains 14 residues. Germline V gene sequence: CDR1 SNHLY, CDR2 FYNNEI. V lost 4 bases and J lost 8; bases outside the gene matches: 4.

The rearrangement links TRBV12-3 or TRBV12-4 to TRBJ2-3, with D unclear. This CDR3 has 11 residues. The V end lost 4 bases, the J end lost 5 bases, and 4 bases lay between the germline ends. CDR3 loop: CASSSGDTQYF. CDR3 bases: TGTGCCAGCAGTTCAGGAGATACGCAGTATTTT.

CDR3 region: CASSFFSGVSNQPQHF. The CDR3 coding sequence is TGTGCCAGCAGCTTTTTTTCGGGGGTAAGCAATCAGCCCCAGCATTTT. V gene TRBV5-6 combines with J gene TRBJ1-5, with D possibly being TRBD1 (5 bases). CDR1 is SGHDT and CDR2 is YYEEEE in the germline V gene. V gave up 2 bases and J gave up 1 base, with 13 bases separating them. CDR3 length: 16 residues.

This chain joins TRBV10-3 and TRBJ2-2; 7 positions agree with TRBD2. Germline loops: CDR1 ENHRY, CDR2 SYGVKD. After removal of 2 bases from V and 3 bases from J, the junction contained 6 bases not matched to a gene. The CDR3 is 16 residues long. In nucleotides, the CDR3 is TGTGCCATCAGTGAGGGCCAGCGGGGCTACACCGGGGAGCTGTTTTTT. The encoded protein is CAISEGQRGYTGELFF.

The sample holds one count of this clone. The chain combines TRBV11-2 with TRBJ2-1; 13 bases map to TRBD2. Germline lookup yields CDR1 SGHAT and CDR2 FQNNGV. CDR3 size: 15 residues. V was clipped by 7 bases and J by 9 bases; unmatched bases: 9. Here the CDR3 reads CASIFTSGGASEQFF. The CDR3 DNA reads TGTGCCAGCATCTTCACTAGCGGGGGGGCCTCTGAGCAGTTCTTC.

V and J are TRBV5-1 and TRBJ1-1; D is perhaps TRBD1 (6 bases). Germline loops: CDR1 SGHRS, CDR2 YFSETQ. The length of the CDR3 is 14 residues. Trimming pared 5 bases from V and 2 bases from J, leaving 13 bases between. CDR3 amino acids: CASRPYRDNTEAFF. In DNA form, the CDR3 reads TGCGCCAGCAGGCCTTACAGGGACAACACTGAAGCTTTCTTT.

The V and J genes are TRBV6-2 or TRBV6-3 and TRBJ2-1; the match to TRBD2 covers 11 bases. CDR3 length: 20 residues. The ends lost 2 bases at V and 0 bases at J; junction bases unmatched: 12. The germline gives CDR1 MNHEY, CDR2 SVGEGT. This CDR3 is CASSYTVAGGARPSYNEQFF. CDR3 coding DNA: TGTGCCAGCAGTTACACGGTAGCGGGAGGGGCCCGGCCCTCCTACAATGAGCAGTTCTTC.

The chain joins TRBV9 to TRBJ1-2; D is unclear. CDR1 and CDR2 from the germline V gene are SGDLS and YYNGEE. This CDR3 region has 15 residues. Trimming removed 4 bases from V and 0 bases from J, with 13 bases in between. CDR3: CASSSGGGANYGYTF. For the CDR3, the DNA is TGTGCCAGCAGCTCCGGAGGTGGTGCTAACTATGGCTACACCTTC.

The chain links TRBV20-1 to TRBJ1-5; D is ambiguous. CDR3 length: 12 residues. Germline lookup yields CDR1 DFQATT and CDR2 SNEGSKA (reference sequence). V was trimmed by 3 bases and J by 5 bases, leaving 8 bases between them. The CDR3 loop is CSASPPDQPQHF. For the CDR3, the DNA is TGCAGTGCTAGTCCCCCGGATCAGCCCCAGCATTTT.

V and J are TRBV29-1 and TRBJ2-3; a weak D match, TRBD2 (7 bases). The germline gives CDR1 SQVTM, CDR2 ANQGSEA. The V and J ends lost 5 bases and 4 bases respectively, with 16 bases between them. This CDR3 comprises 14 residues. CDR3 coding DNA: TGCAGCGTTTGGGGGGGGGCGATGGCAGATACGCAGTATTTT. Translating it yields CSVWGGAMADTQYF.

The chain recombines TRBV28 with TRBJ1-4, with TRBD1 matching over 7 bases. With V trimmed by 7 bases and J by 13 bases, 12 bases remained unmatched. The CDR3 is 13 amino acids. Germline V gene lookup returns CDR1 MDHEN and CDR2 SYDVKM. Written as DNA, the CDR3 is TGTGCCAGCACTGCGGGACAGCGCCGGGCACTGTTTTTT. The encoded protein is CASTAGQRRALFF.

This chain joins TRBV19 and TRBJ1-4, with a tentative D call TRBD1 (6 bases). CDR3 length equals 16 residues. V was trimmed by 5 bases and J by 4 bases, leaving 17 bases between them. Germline assignment: CDR1 LNHDA and CDR2 SQIVND (reference sequence). The chain's CDR3 is CASSPNAGRGNEKLFF. The CDR3 nucleotides are TGTGCCAGTAGTCCAAACGCCGGCAGGGGTAATGAAAAACTGTTTTTT. Variable domain in full (rest from reference TRBV19 and TRBJ1-4): DGGITQSPKYLFRKEGQNVTLSCEQNLNHDAMYWYRQDPGQGLRLIYYSQIVNDFQKGDIAEGYSVSREKKESFPLTVTSAQKNPTAFYLCASSPNAGRGNEKLFFGSGTQLSVL.

This sequence joins TRBV7-8 and TRBJ1-5; D not resolved. In germline, CDR1 is SGHVS, CDR2 FQNEAQ. The CDR3 consists of 12 residues. Trimming pared 6 bases from V and 5 bases from J, leaving 8 bases between. The CDR3 protein is CASRRLDQPQHF. DNA of the CDR3: TGTGCCAGCAGGAGACTAGATCAGCCCCAGCATTTT.

The chain's CDR3 is CAWGSGGNQPQHF. CDR3 coding DNA: TGTGCCTGGGGCTCGGGCGGGAATCAGCCCCAGCATTTT. This chain connects TRBV30 to TRBJ1-5; D uncertain. Germline CDR1 reads GTSNPN; CDR2 reads SVGIG (reference sequence). The CDR3 contains 13 residues. Trimming left V 5 bases short and J 4 bases short, with 12 bases between.

CDR3 region: CASSEGGPYGYTF. The CDR3 coding sequence is TGTGCCAGCAGTGAAGGAGGGCCCTATGGCTACACCTTC. The chain joins TRBV6-1 to TRBJ1-2, with D uncertain. CDR3 length: 13 amino acids. Germline V gene lookup returns CDR1 MNHNS and CDR2 SASEGT. V was cut by 1 base and J by 4 bases, with 7 bases left in between.

This clone was seen only a few times. The V call is TRBV7-2, the J call TRBJ2-2, with a weak D call TRBD2 (5 bases). The CDR3 consists of 16 residues. Germline CDR1 reads SGHTA; CDR2 reads FQGNSA. The germline V and J ends were trimmed by 3 bases and 2 bases, with 13 bases remaining between them. CDR3 protein: CASSFGRAGNTGELFF. CDR3 sequence (DNA): TGTGCCAGCAGCTTTGGTAGGGCGGGTAACACCGGGGAGCTGTTTTTT.

This CDR3 is CASSSSRTSTDTQYF. Written as DNA, the CDR3 is TGTGCCAGCAGCTCCTCTAGGACTAGCACAGATACGCAGTATTTT. This rearrangement joins TRBV7-3 to TRBJ2-3; possibly TRBD2 for D (5 bases). CDR3 length: 15 residues. Trimming stripped 4 bases from V and 0 bases from J, with 11 bases between. Per germline, CDR1 SGHTA and CDR2 FQGTGA.

The chain carries TRBV28 and TRBJ2-7, with TRBD2 identical over 16 bases. The CDR3 has 15 residues. J lost 7 bases, V lost 5 bases, and 5 bases had no gene match. CDR1 MDHEN and CDR2 SYDVKM come from the germline V gene. For the CDR3, the DNA is TGTGCCAGCAGTCTCGGGACTAGCGGGAGGGCTGAGCAGTACTTC. Translation: CASSLGTSGRAEQYF.

The V gene is TRBV7-2, the J gene TRBJ1-2, with D maybe TRBD1 (6 bases). This CDR3 comprises 13 residues. The germline V gene encodes CDR1 SGHTA and CDR2 FQGNSA. V lost 3 bases to trimming and J lost 6 bases, with 11 bases between them. This CDR3 is CASSFRGGDGYTF. The CDR3 DNA reads TGTGCCAGCAGCTTCAGGGGTGGGGATGGCTACACCTTC.

The rearrangement links TRBV18 to TRBJ1-2; D might be TRBD1 (5 bases). Looked up from germline, CDR1 is KGHSH and CDR2 is LQKENI. The CDR3 consists of 17 residues. Trimming took 3 bases from V and 3 from J, leaving 20 bases between them. CDR3: CASSPPPGTLRDYGYTF. The CDR3 DNA reads TGTGCCAGCTCACCTCCCCCCGGGACTCTTAGGGACTATGGCTACACCTTC.

The chain links TRBV7-6 to TRBJ1-4, with D possibly matching TRBD1 (5 bases). The germline V and J ends were trimmed by 1 base and 5 bases, with 17 bases remaining between them. Germline CDR1 SGHVS, CDR2 FNYEAQ. The CDR3 has 17 amino acids. This CDR3 is CASSLVVVGRTNEKLFF. CDR3 nucleotides: TGTGCCAGCAGCTTAGTGGTCGTAGGTCGGACAAATGAAAAACTGTTTTTT. Variable domain in full (rest from reference TRBV7-6 and TRBJ1-4): GAGVSQSPRYKVTKRGQDVALRCDPISGHVSLYWYRQALGQGPEFLTYFNYEAQQDKSGLPNDRFSAERPEGSISTLTIQRTEQRDSAMYRCASSLVVVGRTNEKLFFGSGTQLSVL.

The chain couples TRBV6-5 to TRBJ2-6; no definite D call. The CDR3 length is 14 residues. The V end lost 5 bases, the J end lost 0 bases, and 5 bases lay between the germline ends. CDR1 is MNHEY and CDR2 is SVGAGI in the germline V gene. In nucleotides, the CDR3 is TGTGCCAGCAGTCCGTACTCTGGGGCCAACGTCCTGACTTTC. It is translated as CASSPYSGANVLTF.

The chain is built from TRBV27 and TRBJ1-2; 8 nucleotides match TRBD1. The CDR3 sequence is 15 residues long. The germline V gene encodes CDR1 MNHEY and CDR2 SMNVEV (reference sequence). After removal of 6 bases from V and 4 bases from J, the junction contained 10 bases not matched to a gene. DNA of the CDR3: TGTGCCAGCAGGGGAGCGGACAGGGCGGGCTATGGCTACACCTTC. Translated: CASRGADRAGYGYTF.

This clone has a single count. In nucleotides, the CDR3 is TGTGCCAGCTCACCACTCCAGGGGCCCCAAAAGAACTACGAGCAGTACTTC. This encodes CASSPLQGPQKNYEQYF. The chain employs TRBV18 and TRBJ2-7; possible D gene TRBD1, 6 bases. CDR3 length: 17 amino acids. V was cut by 1 base and J by 3 bases, with 19 bases left in between. Germline CDR1 reads KGHSH; CDR2 reads LQKENI.

The rearrangement joins TRBV7-2 to TRBJ1-1; a weak D match, TRBD1 (6 bases). V was trimmed by 1 base and J by 3 bases, leaving 9 bases between them. The CDR3 extends over 14 amino acids. Germline CDR1 SGHTA, CDR2 FQGNSA. CDR3 sequence reads: CASSLVGAHTEAFF. CDR3 bases: TGTGCCAGCAGCTTAGTGGGGGCGCACACTGAAGCTTTCTTT. The whole variable domain, remainder taken from reference TRBV7-2 and TRBJ1-1, is GAGVSQSPSNKVTEKGKDVELRCDPISGHTALYWYRQSLGQGLEFLIYFQGNSAPDKSGLPSDRFSAERTGGSVSTLTIQRTQQEDSAVYLCASSLVGAHTEAFFGQGTRLTVV.

The chain is built from TRBV12-5 and TRBJ1-4, with 9 nucleotides matching TRBD1. With 5 bases clipped from V and 8 bases from J, the junction kept 6 bases outside the gene matches. Germline V gene sequence: CDR1 LGHNT, CDR2 FRNRAP. This CDR3 is built from 14 residues. The CDR3 DNA reads as TGTGCTAGTGGTCCTGGACAGGGGACGGAAAAACTGTTTTTT. This codes for CASGPGQGTEKLFF. Filled out from reference TRBV12-5 and TRBJ1-4, the complete variable domain reads DARVTQTPRHKVTEMGQEVTMRCQPILGHNTVFWYRQTMMQGLELLAYFRNRAPLDDSGMPKDRFSAEMPDATLATLKIQPSEPRDSAVYFCASGPGQGTEKLFFGSGTQLSVL.